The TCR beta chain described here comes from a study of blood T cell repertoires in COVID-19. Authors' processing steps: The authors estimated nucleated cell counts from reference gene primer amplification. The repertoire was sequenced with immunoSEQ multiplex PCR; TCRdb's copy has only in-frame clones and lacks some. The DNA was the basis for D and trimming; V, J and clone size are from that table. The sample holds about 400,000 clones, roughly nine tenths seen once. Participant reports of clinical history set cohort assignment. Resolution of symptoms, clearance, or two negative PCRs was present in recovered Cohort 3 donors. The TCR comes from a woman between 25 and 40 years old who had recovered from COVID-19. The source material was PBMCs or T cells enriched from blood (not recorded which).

CDR3 DNA: TGTGCCAGCAGCTTAGTCGGCTACGAGCAGTACTTC. Translation: CASSLVGYEQYF. The chain employs TRBV7-2 and TRBJ2-7; no definite D call. Trimming left V 1 base short and J 3 bases short, with 4 bases between. This CDR3 has 12 amino acids. The germline gives CDR1 SGHTA, CDR2 FQGNSA.